Below, 8 T cell receptor beta chains from the same sample are listed, as sequenced in a study of CXCR3 chemokines and chemotherapy response in bladder cancer (dated by TCRdb to 2021 to 2024). The method behind the library was PCR. The sequencer was an Illumina HiSeq 2500. Through fastp at Q25 and MiXCR, TCRdb rebuilt clones from the public reads, retaining in-frame beta chains. Rows with one shared CDR3 protein collapse into an entry with the most common genes and DNA. The table for this sample lists fewer than 3,000 distinct CDR3 sequences; over 8.5% of them were counted only once. 30% to 40% of the sample comes from the top ten. This material was acquired from a patient whose treatment included neoadjuvant chemotherapy. These receptors were taken from a human donor with bladder cancer that responded to neoadjuvant chemotherapy.

The rearrangement uses TRBV14 and TRBJ2-1, with unresolved D. V shed 4 bases and J shed 5 bases, with 6 bases lying between them. The CDR3 consists of 12 residues. From germline, CDR1 is SGHDN and CDR2 FVKESK. CDR3 sequence (DNA): TGTGCCAGCAGCCCTTTTAACAATGAGCAGTTCTTC. Amino acid sequence: CASSPFNNEQFF. The variable domain in full, completed from reference TRBV14 and TRBJ2-1, reads EAGVTQFPSHSVIEKGQTVTLRCDPISGHDNLYWYRRVMGKEIKFLLHFVKESKQDESGMPNNRFLAERTGGTYSTLKVQPAELEDSGVYFCASSPFNNEQFFGPGTRLTVL.

This clonotype was counted ten times or more. For the CDR3, the DNA is TGTGCCTGGAGTGAGGGGACAGGCGATGGCTACACCTTC. Translated, it gives CAWSEGTGDGYTF. The chain joins TRBV30 to TRBJ1-2; 8 bases are shared with TRBD1. CDR1 is GTSNPN, CDR2 SVGIG, per germline (reference sequence). Trimming took 1 base from V and 6 from J; bases not matched to a gene: 4. The CDR3 extends over 13 amino acids.

This clonotype is judged hyperexpanded. V and J are TRBV19 and TRBJ1-1; D possibly corresponds to TRBD1 (6 bases). Germline V gene data show CDR1 as LNHDA and CDR2 as SQIVND (reference sequence). This CDR3 is built from 16 residues. The V gene lost 5 bases and the J gene lost 0 bases, with 16 bases spanning the gap. The CDR3 is CASSFSLGAVNTEAFF. The CDR3 nucleotides are TGTGCCAGTAGTTTCTCCTTGGGGGCAGTGAACACTGAAGCTTTCTTT.

This clonotype was recorded a few times. The chain recombines TRBV2 with TRBJ2-7; D is tentatively TRBD1 or TRBD2 (5 bases each). Trimming shortened V by 2 bases and J by 7 bases, and 15 bases separated the two germline ends. The CDR3 length is 14 residues. Germline-derived CDR1 and CDR2 are SNHLY and FYNNEI. CDR3: CASSESGALREQYF. The CDR3, as DNA: TGTGCCAGCAGTGAATCCGGGGCGCTGAGGGAGCAGTACTTC.

This clonotype counts as medium-sized. The CDR3 loop reads CASSEARGSFEQYF. CDR3 DNA: TGTGCCAGCAGTGAAGCCAGGGGAAGTTTCGAGCAGTACTTC. The chain uses TRBV6-1 and TRBJ2-7; possibly TRBD1 for D (6 bases). This CDR3 comprises 14 residues. The germline V and J ends were trimmed by 0 bases and 6 bases, with 12 bases remaining between them. Germline CDR1 MNHNS, CDR2 SASEGT.

This clonotype is medium-sized (0.01 to 0.1%) by share. The V and J genes are TRBV13 and TRBJ2-3, with D maybe TRBD1 (6 bases). V shed 5 bases and J shed 0 bases, with 12 bases lying between them. CDR1 is PRHDT and CDR2 is FYEKMQ in the germline V gene (reference sequence). The CDR3 has 15 residues. DNA of the CDR3: TGTGCCAGCAGCCGCAGGACAGCTAGCACAGATACGCAGTATTTT. This sequence encodes CASSRRTASTDTQYF.

This clonotype was seen a few times. The chain is built from TRBV20-1 and TRBJ2-2; TRBD1 might be the D (7 bases). V lost 2 bases, J lost 4 bases, and 17 bases lay in between. The CDR3 totals 16 residues. CDR1 and CDR2 (germline): DFQATT, SNEGSKA (reference sequence). Written as DNA, the CDR3 is TGCAGTGCTAGATCGACAGGGAGGTGGGGCACCGGGGAGCTGTTTTTT. It translates to CSARSTGRWGTGELFF.

Of note for this clonotype: A far larger clone lies a single base away; this is likely a read error. The rearrangement joins TRBV19 to TRBJ2-5; D is perhaps TRBD1 or TRBD2 (6 bases each). The DNA end is more similar to TRBJ2-7, so the J call may be wrong. Germline V gives CDR1 LNHDA, CDR2 SQIVND (reference sequence). This CDR3 spans 13 amino acids. CDR3 in DNA: TGTGCCAGTAGTTTCACAGGGAGGTACGAGCAGTACTTC. Translated: CASSFTGRYEQYF.